The rows below give T cell receptor beta chains drawn from one sample of a study of cutaneous CD30+ T cell lymphoproliferative disorder and hepatitis E. Method: immunoSEQ multiplex PCR; TCRdb's copy keeps in-frame clones and lacks some. Altogether fewer than 8,000 clones are present, roughly 74% being singletons, with the ten largest covering about 1.1%. Sequenced material: blood. The receptor set was obtained from a human donor with a cutaneous T cell lymphoproliferative disorder associated with hepatitis E virus. Both conserved end residues are part of each CDR3. A D gene is named only where the DNA matches it firmly. For some rows the clone size is stated as once, few or many, or as a class when expanded; others skip it.

clone_size: .; j_call: TRBJ1-1; d_call: .; v_call: TRBV15; cdr3_aa: CATSRETGGEAFF; cdr3_nt: TGTGCCACCAGCAGAGAAACCGGAGGTGAAGCTTTCTTT
clone_size: large; j_call: TRBJ1-5; d_call: .; v_call: TRBV5-1; cdr3_aa: CASSRISVDSSNQPQHF; cdr3_nt: TGCGCCAGCAGCCGAATATCAGTGGACAGCAGCAATCAGCCCCAGCATTTT
clone_size: once; j_call: TRBJ2-2; d_call: TRBD1; v_call: TRBV10-2; cdr3_aa: CASSYPGQGFVGTGELFF; cdr3_nt: TGCGCCAGCAGTTACCCGGGACAGGGATTTGTAGGAACCGGGGAGCTGTTTTTT
clone_size: .; j_call: TRBJ2-7; d_call: .; v_call: TRBV5-5; cdr3_aa: CASSFGLGYEQYF; cdr3_nt: TGTGCCAGCAGCTTTGGGCTGGGGTACGAGCAGTACTTC
clone_size: .; j_call: TRBJ1-2; d_call: TRBD1; v_call: TRBV30; cdr3_aa: CAWSLMTGGSGYTF; cdr3_nt: TGTGCCTGGAGTTTAATGACAGGGGGCTCTGGCTACACCTTC
clone_size: .; j_call: TRBJ2-7; d_call: .; v_call: TRBV28; cdr3_aa: CASRRDIYEQYF; cdr3_nt: TGTGCCAGCAGGCGAGATATCTACGAGCAGTACTTC
clone_size: once; j_call: TRBJ2-7; d_call: .; v_call: TRBV28; cdr3_aa: CASSSPGLNYEQYF; cdr3_nt: TGTGCCAGCAGTTCTCCGGGACTGAACTACGAGCAGTACTTC
clone_size: .; j_call: TRBJ2-2; d_call: .; v_call: TRBV7-9; cdr3_aa: CASSLGGFSQGRTGELFF; cdr3_nt: TGTGCCAGCAGCTTAGGTGGCTTTTCGCAGGGGCGGACCGGGGAGCTGTTTTTT
clone_size: .; j_call: TRBJ1-1; d_call: .; v_call: TRBV10-2; cdr3_aa: CASLRATQAFF; cdr3_nt: TGCGCCAGCTTACGGGCAACTCAAGCTTTCTTT
clone_size: few; j_call: TRBJ2-7; d_call: TRBD1; v_call: TRBV29-1; cdr3_aa: CSVAPGTGYEQYF; cdr3_nt: TGCAGCGTTGCCCCCGGGACAGGGTACGAGCAGTACTTC
clone_size: .; j_call: TRBJ2-3; d_call: TRBD2; v_call: TRBV7-2; cdr3_aa: CASSLSATSGYTDTQYF; cdr3_nt: TGTGCCAGCAGCTTAAGCGCGACTAGCGGGTACACAGATACGCAGTATTTT
clone_size: .; j_call: TRBJ1-1; d_call: .; v_call: TRBV5-1; cdr3_aa: CASSLAGPIPEAFF; cdr3_nt: TGCGCCAGCAGCTTGGCGGGACCGATACCTGAAGCTTTCTTT
clone_size: once; j_call: TRBJ1-1; d_call: .; v_call: TRBV28; cdr3_aa: CASSSPGRGNTEAFF; cdr3_nt: TGTGCCAGCAGTTCTCCGGGACGGGGGAACACTGAAGCTTTCTTT
clone_size: .; j_call: TRBJ2-3; d_call: .; v_call: TRBV7-9; cdr3_aa: CASILIIQAGASTDTQYF; cdr3_nt: TGTGCCAGCATACTAATAATTCAAGCAGGGGCTAGCACAGATACGCAGTATTTT
clone_size: .; j_call: TRBJ2-7; d_call: TRBD1; v_call: TRBV7-7; cdr3_aa: CASSLDRVNHEQYF; cdr3_nt: TGTGCCAGCAGCTTGGACAGGGTTAACCACGAGCAGTACTTC
clone_size: .; j_call: TRBJ2-2; d_call: .; v_call: TRBV9; cdr3_aa: CASSIGGGGPTGELFF; cdr3_nt: TGTGCCAGCAGCATAGGGGGCGGAGGGCCCACCGGGGAGCTGTTTTTT
clone_size: few; j_call: TRBJ1-6; d_call: .; v_call: TRBV7-2; cdr3_aa: CASSRTATTPPLHF; cdr3_nt: TGTGCCAGCAGCCGGACAGCGACTACCCCACCCCTCCACTTT
clone_size: few; j_call: TRBJ1-5; d_call: .; v_call: TRBV4-1; cdr3_aa: CASSQAFNQPQHF; cdr3_nt: TGCGCCAGCAGCCAAGCCTTCAATCAGCCCCAGCATTTT
clone_size: .; j_call: TRBJ2-5; d_call: TRBD2; v_call: TRBV18; cdr3_aa: CASSPLPGGETQYF; cdr3_nt: TGTGCCAGCTCACCATTACCGGGGGGAGAGACCCAGTACTTC
clone_size: few; j_call: TRBJ1-1; d_call: .; v_call: TRBV7-2; cdr3_aa: CASRGTEAFF; cdr3_nt: TGTGCCAGCCGTGGGACTGAAGCTTTCTTT
clone_size: .; j_call: TRBJ2-7; d_call: .; v_call: TRBV29-1; cdr3_aa: CSFRDGSSYEQYF; cdr3_nt: TGCAGCTTCCGGGACGGAAGCTCCTACGAGCAGTACTTC
clone_size: .; j_call: TRBJ1-5; d_call: TRBD1; v_call: TRBV6-5; cdr3_aa: CASRTGTSNQPQHF; cdr3_nt: TGTGCCAGCAGGACAGGGACCAGCAATCAGCCCCAGCATTTT
clone_size: .; j_call: TRBJ2-7; d_call: .; v_call: TRBV6-1; cdr3_aa: CASSEAPRGGEQYF; cdr3_nt: TGTGCCAGCAGTGAAGCCCCCAGGGGTGGCGAGCAGTACTTC
clone_size: .; j_call: TRBJ2-7; d_call: TRBD2; v_call: TRBV7-2; cdr3_aa: CASSRQRDPGEQYF; cdr3_nt: TGTGCCAGCAGCCGTCAGCGGGACCCTGGCGAGCAGTACTTC
clone_size: .; j_call: TRBJ2-5; d_call: .; v_call: TRBV11-2; cdr3_aa: CASSFGRGGDQETQYF; cdr3_nt: TGTGCCAGCAGCTTCGGTAGGGGGGGGGACCAAGAGACCCAGTACTTC
clone_size: .; j_call: TRBJ2-7; d_call: TRBD2; v_call: TRBV7-2; cdr3_aa: CASSPTSGPDYEQYF; cdr3_nt: TGTGCCAGCAGCCCGACTAGCGGGCCGGACTACGAGCAGTACTTC
clone_size: .; j_call: TRBJ2-1; d_call: .; v_call: TRBV19; cdr3_aa: CASSIDLSSGSSYNEQFF; cdr3_nt: TGTGCCAGTAGTATAGATCTATCGTCGGGAAGCTCCTACAATGAGCAGTTCTTC
clone_size: .; j_call: TRBJ1-2; d_call: .; v_call: TRBV19; cdr3_aa: CATSGPGYGYTF; cdr3_nt: TGTGCCACCTCGGGACCCGGCTATGGCTACACCTTC
clone_size: .; j_call: TRBJ2-5; d_call: .; v_call: TRBV7-9; cdr3_aa: CASSRSAETQYF; cdr3_nt: TGTGCCAGCAGCCGATCCGCGGAGACCCAGTACTTC
clone_size: .; j_call: TRBJ1-2; d_call: .; v_call: TRBV5-4; cdr3_aa: CASSPGVQGQSSGYTF; cdr3_nt: TGTGCCAGCAGCCCGGGGGTCCAGGGGCAATCCAGTGGCTACACCTTC
clone_size: .; j_call: TRBJ2-7; d_call: .; v_call: TRBV4-3; cdr3_aa: CASSQEGFTRQYF; cdr3_nt: TGCGCCAGCAGCCAAGAGGGCTTCACTCGGCAGTACTTC
clone_size: .; j_call: TRBJ1-2; d_call: .; v_call: TRBV2; cdr3_aa: CASSSAGGALNYGYTF; cdr3_nt: TGTGCCAGCAGCTCTGCTGGGGGGGCGCTCAACTATGGCTACACCTTC
clone_size: few; j_call: TRBJ2-1; d_call: .; v_call: TRBV27; cdr3_aa: CASSLKLANEQFF; cdr3_nt: TGTGCCAGCAGTTTAAAACTAGCCAATGAGCAGTTCTTC
clone_size: few; j_call: TRBJ2-7; d_call: TRBD2; v_call: TRBV4-3; cdr3_aa: CASSQGLAGGRIYEQYF; cdr3_nt: TGCGCCAGCAGCCAAGGCCTAGCGGGAGGTCGCATCTACGAGCAGTACTTC
clone_size: .; j_call: TRBJ2-7; d_call: .; v_call: TRBV10-1; cdr3_aa: CASSDGYEQYF; cdr3_nt: TGCGCCAGCAGTGACGGCTACGAGCAGTACTTC
clone_size: few; j_call: TRBJ2-7; d_call: .; v_call: TRBV20-1; cdr3_aa: CSASRTDEQYF; cdr3_nt: TGCAGTGCTAGTCGGACAGACGAGCAGTACTTC
clone_size: .; j_call: TRBJ1-1; d_call: .; v_call: TRBV5-6; cdr3_aa: CASSPLRGGKGSTEAFF; cdr3_nt: TGTGCCAGCAGCCCCTTACGGGGGGGGAAAGGGAGTACTGAAGCTTTCTTT
clone_size: few; j_call: TRBJ1-2; d_call: .; v_call: TRBV7-9; cdr3_aa: CASSLASSGESGYTF; cdr3_nt: TGTGCCAGCAGCTTAGCTAGTTCAGGCGAGAGCGGCTACACCTTC
clone_size: .; j_call: TRBJ2-7; d_call: TRBD2; v_call: TRBV6-5; cdr3_aa: CASNKREGGEQYF; cdr3_nt: TGTGCCAGCAATAAGCGGGAGGGGGGCGAGCAGTACTTC
clone_size: .; j_call: TRBJ1-5; d_call: .; v_call: TRBV14; cdr3_aa: CASSQAGSGPQHF; cdr3_nt: TGTGCCAGCAGCCAAGCGGGTTCGGGGCCCCAGCATTTT
clone_size: .; j_call: TRBJ1-1; d_call: .; v_call: TRBV11-2; cdr3_aa: CASRRGADTEAFF; cdr3_nt: TGTGCCAGCAGGCGGGGGGCGGACACTGAAGCTTTCTTT
clone_size: .; j_call: TRBJ1-5; d_call: .; v_call: TRBV6-5; cdr3_aa: CASSPWGGSNQPQHF; cdr3_nt: TGTGCCAGCAGTCCCTGGGGGGGGAGCAATCAGCCCCAGCATTTT